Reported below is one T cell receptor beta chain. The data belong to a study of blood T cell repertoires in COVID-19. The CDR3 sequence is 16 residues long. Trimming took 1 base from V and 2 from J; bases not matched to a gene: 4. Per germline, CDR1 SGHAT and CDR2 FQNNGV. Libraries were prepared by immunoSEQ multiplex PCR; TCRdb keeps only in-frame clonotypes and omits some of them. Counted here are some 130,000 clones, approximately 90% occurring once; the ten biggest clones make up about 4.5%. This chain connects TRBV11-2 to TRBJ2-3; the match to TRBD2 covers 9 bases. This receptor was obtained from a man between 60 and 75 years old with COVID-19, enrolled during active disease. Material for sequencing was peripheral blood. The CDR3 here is CASSLGASGVTDTQYF. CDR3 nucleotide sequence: TGTGCCAGCAGCTTAGGGGCTAGCGGGGTCACAGATACGCAGTATTTT. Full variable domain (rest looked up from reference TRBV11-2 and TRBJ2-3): EAGVAQSPRYKIIEKRQSVAFWCNPISGHATLYWYQQILGQGPKLLIQFQNNGVVDDSQLPKDRFSAERLKGVDSTLKIQPAKLEDSAVYLCASSLGASGVTDTQYFGPGTRLTVL.